This record concerns one T cell receptor (beta chain) sequence. TCRdb's copy holds only in-frame clones and misses some; the assay was immunoSEQ multiplex PCR. The sample lists 200,000 to 300,000 clones, around four fifths occurring once. The germline V gene encodes CDR1 SNHLY and CDR2 FYNNEI. The CDR3 covers 13 residues. Trimming cost V 10 bases and J 4 bases, with 16 bases left between them. The data stem from a study of blood T cell repertoires in COVID-19. In the study overall: Samples came from the United States, Italy and Spain, spanning acute and convalescent COVID-19. T cells, B-cell-depleted T cells, or PBMCs provided the cDNA or gDNA that served as material.

The sample comprised peripheral blood. The chain links TRBV2 to TRBJ1-1; a possible D gene is TRBD1 (6 bases). The TCR originated in an older woman with active or convalescent COVID-19. The CDR3 loop is CATATGQATEAFF. Written as DNA, the CDR3 is TGTGCCACCGCTACAGGGCAGGCCACTGAAGCTTTCTTT.